The 17 T cell receptor beta chains reported below all come from one sample, sequenced in a study. TCRdb fed the 5' RACE reads into MiXCR, producing one record per CDR3 protein. The sample yields about 46,000 distinct CDR3 sequences, roughly 30% seen once. The sequencing sample was made of naive CD4+ T cells sorted from blood. The sample's subset: naive CD4+ T cells, CD4+CD45RA+CD25-. The receptors here all came from a female donor with breast cancer.

The chain recombines TRBV5-1 with TRBJ2-3; D ambiguous. Germline V CDR1 and CDR2: SGHRS, YFSETQ. The length of the CDR3 is 14 residues. The ends were cut back, 0 bases at V and 1 base at J, with 6 bases in the middle. CDR3 DNA: TGCGCCAGCAGCTTGGAGGCAGGCACAGATACGCAGTATTTT. It codes for CASSLEAGTDTQYF.

The genes are TRBV5-1 and TRBJ1-5; maybe TRBD1 (5 bases). V lost 4 bases and J lost 6, with 11 bases in between. Per the germline V gene, CDR1 is SGHRS and CDR2 is YFSETQ. The CDR3 is 13 amino acids. In nucleotides, the CDR3 is TGCGCCAGCAGCCGGACACGGGGTCAGCCCCAGCATTTT. Its protein is CASSRTRGQPQHF.

About this clonotype itself: With a much larger clone just one base away, this may be a read error. The chain couples TRBV6-1 to TRBJ1-1, with a weak D call TRBD1 (6 bases). V gave up 7 bases and J gave up 10 bases, with 19 bases separating them. The germline CDR1 and CDR2 sequences are MNHNS and SASEGT. This CDR3 has 13 amino acids. CDR3 region: CASMRWGAAGAFF. Here the CDR3 DNA reads TGTGCCAGCATGCGCTGGGGGGCCGCTGGAGCTTTCTTT.

This clonotype was detected once. The CDR3 carries no conserved terminal phenylalanine or tryptophan, so it likely arises from a read error. This sequence joins TRBV4-1 and TRBJ1-1; D remains unclear. V was shortened by 1 base and J by 11 bases, with 14 bases between the two germline ends. The CDR3 spans 13 residues. Germline assignment: CDR1 MGHRA and CDR2 YSYEKL. Written as DNA, the CDR3 is TGCGCCAGCAGCCAAGGCTGGTCCCGGCGGGCTTTCCTT. Protein sequence: CASSQGWSRRAFL.

The table lists this clonotype with many counts. CDR3 region: CASSQAAGGRSEAFF. The CDR3 DNA sequence: TGTGCCAGCAGCCAAGCGGCAGGGGGCAGGAGTGAAGCTTTCTTT. V and J are TRBV4-2 and TRBJ1-1; 8 positions match TRBD1. The junction had 8 bases not matched to a gene; V was cut back by 1 base and J by 7 bases. CDR1 is LGHNA, CDR2 YNFKEQ, per germline. This CDR3 is 15 amino acids long.

The CDR3 loop is CASRPGGQGGTEAFF. The CDR3 DNA follows: TGTGCCAGCAGGCCCGGAGGACAGGGAGGCACTGAAGCTTTCTTT. The V call is TRBV6-2 or TRBV6-3, the J call TRBJ1-1, with 8 bases lining up with TRBD1. The CDR3 has 15 residues. J gave up 4 bases and V 6 bases, and 10 bases lay outside the gene matches. Germline V gives CDR1 MNHEY, CDR2 SVGEGT.

This clonotype has a single count. The junction departs from germline at one end; a sequencing error may be responsible. The gene calls are TRBV5-6 and TRBJ1-5; no definite D call. CDR3 length equals 12 residues. From germline, CDR1 is SGHDT and CDR2 YYEEEE. The DNA of the CDR3 is TGTACCAGCAGCTTGGTTAGCCAGCCCCAGCATTTT. It is translated as CTSSLVSQPQHF. The full variable domain, with the rest looked up from reference TRBV5-6 and TRBJ1-5, is DAGVTQSPTHLIKTRGQQVTLRCSPKSGHDTVSWYQQALGQGPQFIFQYYEEEERQRGNFPDRFSGHQFPNYSSELNVNALLLGDSALYLCTSSLVSQPQHFGDGTRLSIL.

V is TRBV27 and J is TRBJ2-7; TRBD2 aligns across 7 bases. V lost 6 bases to trimming and J lost 3 bases; unmatched junction nucleotides: 5. CDR1 is MNHEY, CDR2 SMNVEV, per germline (reference sequence). The CDR3 length is 13 residues. The CDR3: CASRIAGRYEQYF. CDR3 nucleotides: TGTGCCAGCAGAATAGCGGGTCGCTACGAGCAGTACTTC.

In its sample, this clonotype was seen many times. The genes are TRBV5-1 and TRBJ2-7; 12 nucleotides line up with TRBD2. With 0 bases clipped from V and 5 bases from J, the junction kept 15 bases outside the gene matches. Germline V gene sequence: CDR1 SGHRS, CDR2 YFSETQ. The CDR3 length is 19 residues. CDR3 coding DNA: TGCGCCAGCAGCTTGGATCGCGGGCAGACGACTAGCGGGAGCCACGAGCAGTACTTC. It yields the protein CASSLDRGQTTSGSHEQYF.

Comment on this clonotype: A clone one base away is much larger, so this may be a read error. The CDR3 carries no conserved terminal phenylalanine or tryptophan, so it likely arises from a read error. The rearrangement links TRBV12-3 or TRBV12-4 to TRBJ2-2; a weak D match, TRBD1 (5 bases). This CDR3 is built from 14 residues. Trimming pared 7 bases from V and 10 bases from J, leaving 19 bases between. Here the CDR3 reads CASIKGQLVQELFL. The CDR3 bases are TGTGCCAGCATAAAGGGGCAGTTAGTTCAGGAGCTGTTTTTA.

Concerning this clonotype itself: A junction end diverges from the germline sequence, so it may reflect a read error. The V call is TRBV5-1, the J call TRBJ2-7; D uncertain. The CDR3 contains 11 residues. The germline gives CDR1 SGHRS, CDR2 YFSETQ. CDR3 loop: CASRSSYKQYF. In nucleotides, the CDR3 is TGCGCCAGCCGTTCGTCCTACAAGCAGTACTTC.

The chain couples TRBV7-2 to TRBJ2-5; tentatively, D is TRBD1 (6 bases). The V gene lost 1 base and the J gene lost 0 bases, with 15 bases spanning the gap. The CDR3 has 17 amino acids. Germline lookup yields CDR1 SGHTA and CDR2 FQGNSA. The CDR3 nucleotides are TGTGCCAGCAGCTTAGTACAGGGTTCTTGGTACCAAGAGACCCAGTACTTC. Translated, it gives CASSLVQGSWYQETQYF.

This clonotype was counted between two and nine times. The rearrangement links TRBV4-2 to TRBJ2-3, with D perhaps assigned TRBD1 or TRBD2 (5 bases each). Germline V gene sequence: CDR1 LGHNA, CDR2 YNFKEQ. V lost 3 bases and J 4 bases, leaving 5 bases between the germline ends. The CDR3 runs 12 residues. Here the CDR3 reads CASSQGADTQYF. Written as DNA, the CDR3 is TGTGCCAGCAGCCAGGGGGCAGATACGCAGTATTTT.

This clonotype was observed a handful of times. J is TRBJ2-7 and V is TRBV20-1; the D gene could be TRBD1 or TRBD2 (6 bases each). Germline lookup yields CDR1 DFQATT and CDR2 SNEGSKA (reference sequence). The CDR3 contains 16 residues. V lost 4 bases and J 1 base, leaving 20 bases between the germline ends. The DNA for the CDR3 is TGCAGTGCTACCCCGGGGGCGGCGACTAGTTCCTACGAGCAGTACTTC. It codes for CSATPGAATSSYEQYF.

V and J are TRBV20-1 and TRBJ1-2; no definite D call. Trimming shortened V by 3 bases and J by 0 bases, and 11 bases separated the two germline ends. The V gene's germline CDR1 is DFQATT and CDR2 SNEGSKA (reference sequence). This CDR3 comprises 14 residues. This CDR3 reads CSASETPANYGYTF. The CDR3, as DNA: TGCAGTGCTAGCGAAACACCTGCTAACTATGGCTACACCTTC.

The table lists this clonotype with many counts. The rearrangement links TRBV5-5 to TRBJ2-1; 13 positions agree with TRBD2. The V segment lost 4 bases and the J segment 7 bases; nucleotides outside the gene matches: 5. Per the germline V gene, CDR1 is SGHKS and CDR2 is YYEKEE (reference sequence). The CDR3 is made up of 15 amino acids. The CDR3 bases are TGTGCCAGCAGCACTAGCGGGGGGGCCGGTAATGAGCAGTTCTTC. Translating it yields CASSTSGGAGNEQFF.

The chain uses TRBV7-2 and TRBJ2-3; D unclear. This CDR3 has 16 amino acids. V was shortened by 5 bases and J by 4 bases, with 19 bases between the two germline ends. The germline gives CDR1 SGHTA, CDR2 FQGNSA. The CDR3 is CASSTAPRWRPDTQYF. Written as DNA, the CDR3 is TGTGCCAGCAGCACCGCCCCTAGGTGGCGCCCAGATACGCAGTATTTT. The variable domain in full, completed from reference TRBV7-2 and TRBJ2-3, reads GAGVSQSPSNKVTEKGKDVELRCDPISGHTALYWYRQSLGQGLEFLIYFQGNSAPDKSGLPSDRFSAERTGGSVSTLTIQRTQQEDSAVYLCASSTAPRWRPDTQYFGPGTRLTVL.